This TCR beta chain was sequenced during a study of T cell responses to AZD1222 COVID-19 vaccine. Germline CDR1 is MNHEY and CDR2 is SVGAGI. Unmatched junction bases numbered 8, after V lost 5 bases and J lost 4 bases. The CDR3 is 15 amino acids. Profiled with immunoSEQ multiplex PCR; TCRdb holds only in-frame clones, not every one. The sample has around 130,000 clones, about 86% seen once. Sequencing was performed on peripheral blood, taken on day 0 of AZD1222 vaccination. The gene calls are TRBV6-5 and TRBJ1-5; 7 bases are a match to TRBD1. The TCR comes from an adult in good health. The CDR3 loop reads CASSPVTGENQPQHF. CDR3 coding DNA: TGTGCCAGCAGTCCGGTAACAGGGGAAAATCAGCCCCAGCATTTT.